The entry that follows covers one T cell receptor (beta chain) sequence. Its target antigen remains unknown. In total, more than 500 healthy bone marrow donors made up the cohort. At the time of sampling, all cohort members were nominally healthy, though unrecorded immune exposures were likely present. The donor was CMV seronegative and belonged to the group of several hundred seronegative cohort members. A peripheral blood sample was collected from each donor, and TCR beta sequencing was performed on peripheral blood mononuclear cells. Genomic DNA extraction from the blood cell samples was performed with the Qiagen DNeasy Blood Extraction Kit. The method was the immunoSEQ multiplex PCR assay. For the multiplex PCR, a mixture combining 60 forward primers for TCR Vbeta segments and 13 reverse primers for TCR Jbeta segments was used. The CDR3 region of rearranged TCR beta genes was amplified from genomic DNA with a multiplex PCR assay. On the Illumina HiSeq System, the amplified TCR beta libraries were sequenced as 87-base-pair reads. The paper's processing steps were these. Across the roughly 640 repertoires, a later analysis counted 80 million or so unique TCR beta chains, approximately 10 million of which were shared by at least two donors. To remove PCR and sequencing errors, raw reads were error-corrected and collapsed into unique sequences using a nearest-neighbor algorithm that merged closely related sequences. To assign V, D and J gene segments, CDR3 sequences were aligned to IMGT reference sequences. Each retained sequence needed at least a six-nucleotide match to both a V gene segment and a J gene segment. Rearrangements were classified as productive when the CDR3 lacked stop codons and remained in frame with V and J, and all other rearrangements were classified as non-productive. Following IMGT convention, CDR3 was defined as the stretch from the second conserved V-encoded cysteine up to the conserved J-encoded phenylalanine. The earlier analysis of 587 of the donors excluded any sequence lacking an unambiguous match to a single V gene segment. In an earlier analysis of a few hundred of the donors, V segments were called functional above 56.7% productive rearrangements and were called segregating when the between-donor standard deviation exceeded 5%. A statistical classification framework was built for diagnosing cytomegalovirus status from the catalog of TCR beta chain sequences. In a later analysis, V and J genes were assigned by comparing TCR nucleotide sequences against IMGT/GENE-DB human TR gene sequences. The TCRdist pipeline was used in a later analysis to assign CDR3 sequences and most-parsimonious VDJ recombination scenarios. In a later analysis, each TCR beta chain was defined by its CDR3 amino acid sequence together with its V-gene family, and reads without a unique V-gene family were excluded. In a later analysis, around 600 highly shared, low-generation-probability nucleotide sequences were removed to address suspected cross-contamination and a sequencing artifact. A later analysis calculated a clonal expansion index for each public chain from normalized within-repertoire ranks of inferred template counts. In a later analysis, generation probabilities were computed using a VDJ recombination model fitted to out-of-frame rearrangements, and the results were checked against IGoR. In a later analysis, hypergeometric tests were used to score TCR-TCR, TCR-HLA and TCR-CMV co-occurrence, with a repertoire-size bias correction applied to TCR pairs. A later analysis estimated false discovery rates by permuting HLA or CMV assignments 20 times. A later analysis grouped co-occurring TCRs with DBSCAN, adding TCRdist sequence similarity when clustering within HLA-allele-positive subsets. Co-occurrence clustering excluded repertoires with fewer than 30,000 or more than 120,000 public chains, plus five with anomalous nucleotide sharing. In TCRdb, the immuneACCESS table is reduced to in-frame sequences with V and J assigned. These tables do not hold every clone; where another copy was compared, an unresolved V gene accounts for under half, and the others remain unexplained. For V, J and clone size, that table is used; D and trimming come from the DNA. The table for this sample records 100,000 to 150,000 clones. Around 2.4% of the sample is taken by the ten largest.

This sample was taken from a study of cytomegalovirus exposure and HLA in healthy donors listed by TCRdb under 2017. About the full investigation: An earlier analysis of 587 of the donors reported 250 to 300 Gb of sequence data and some 110 million unique TCR beta sequences obtained from around 180 million T cells. About 300 gigabases of sequencing data and 91 million or so unique TCR sequences made up an early release that covered about 640 HLA-typed donors. The genetic ancestry cluster associated with self-reported Caucasian donors included 81% of the roughly 400 genotyped donors. The study was designed to test whether signatures of past pathogen exposure could be identified by cataloging public T cell receptors. The study used immunosequencing to profile the T cell repertoires of several hundred subjects and linked those repertoires to cytomegalovirus serostatus. In addition to the first cohort of 500 to 850 subjects, a separate validation cohort of under 150 different subjects was used. High-throughput TCR immunosequencing, statistical association of individual TCRs with disease status, and machine learning were combined to predict cytomegalovirus infection status. A later analysis re-analyzed previously published TCR beta repertoires from roughly 630 donors and added high-resolution HLA genotyping to study TCR occurrence patterns. Rather than using new phenotypic data, the later analysis identified candidate immune exposures from TCR beta sequences and from how often those sequences occurred across donors. An earlier analysis of several hundred of the donors applied high-throughput TCR beta sequencing to assess whether each TCR beta V gene segment acted as functional or pseudogenic. Donor age, sex, ethnicity and CMV serostatus were collected together with the repertoire data. A later genetic analysis used genome-wide SNP genotypes for about 65% of the 666 donors, treating that subset as a discovery cohort. All discovery cohort repertoires had been generated using a single sequencing platform. Class I and class II HLA loci were covered by the typing at four-digit resolution. Typing coverage differed by locus: A, B, C, DRB1 and DQB1 were typed in roughly 620-630 donors, DQA1 in about 500, DPA1 in 600 to 610, and DPB1 in around 490. Roughly 5 DR-DQ haplotypes were treated as single units for association and clustering because of strong linkage in the cohort. Across roughly 420 genotyped donors of the cohort, an average of about 240,000 unique TCR beta nucleotide sequences per donor were sequenced, and 15% to 20% of those sequences were non-productive.

CDR1 and CDR2 were assigned from the germline V gene as SGHTA and FQGTGA. The junction carries 15 bases between V and J, which are trimmed by 2 bases and 4 bases respectively. The CDR3 sequence holds 15 residues, the cysteine and phenylalanine included. CDR3 DNA only is kept here, 45 bases in frame from base 1. The study at large found these results: The 87-base-pair reads could not distinguish some IMGT-functional V segments, including TRBV6-2 and TRBV6-3, so those segments were excluded. The presence/absence analyses assumed that sequencing depth was roughly uniform across donors, and that assumption may not be true. In a later analysis, most CMV-associated TCR beta chains were found to appear HLA-restricted, with HLA associations seemingly driven largely by CMV exposure. A further reported finding was that TCR beta sequences accurately predicted the HLA-A and HLA-B alleles for most subjects in the first cohort. It was suggested by the authors that the approach could potentially be generalized to other disease states and immunological phenotypes. Across donors, most TCR sequences were observed very rarely, whereas some public TCRs were present in many individuals. At a false discovery rate of 0.05, a later analysis linked around 15,000 TCR beta sequences to specific HLA alleles. A cluster of highly shared sequence variants was judged likely to be a technical artifact of the sequencing pipeline. The classifier was reported to diagnose cytomegalovirus status with high specificity and sensitivity in both the original and validation cohorts. Because HLA typing was unavailable for some donors at each locus, only the typed subset was used in association tests. In a later analysis, TCR association rates were found to vary across HLA loci, with the most associated TCRs seen for DRB1 alleles and the fewest for HLA-C alleles. The study listed 150 to 200 TCR beta chains as associated with cytomegalovirus. Because counts were too low, about 18 rarely observed V segments, including chromosome 9 orphons, were left out of the earlier analysis of approximately 500 of the donors. When HLA alleles, especially DR and DQ, strongly co-occurred, TCR associations were difficult to assign to individual alleles. In this cohort, only TCR beta chains were sequenced, and detectable features were limited by the absence of alpha or paired-chain data. The only immune exposure information available for the cohort was CMV serostatus. In a later genetic analysis, a missense DCLRE1C variant was associated with V-gene and J-gene trimming of TCR beta chains, and the association was replicated in an independent cohort. In a later analysis, HLA-associated TCR beta chains showed more clonal expansion and lower generation probabilities than non-associated chains that were equally common. Linkage disequilibrium might explain the correlated functional status among segregating V segments, but an unknown experimental factor could not be excluded. Several of the top co-occurrence clusters appeared to be linked to parvovirus B19, influenza, CMV and Epstein-Barr virus, according to a later analysis. In vitro tests confirmed that a few of the cytomegalovirus-associated TCR beta chains recognize cytomegalovirus antigens. An earlier analysis of around 500 of the donors showed that most TCR beta V segments appeared in productive rearrangements either about 87% or about 30% of the time, which broadly matched IMGT annotations. A later genetic analysis reported fewer N-insertions in productive TCRs among donors in an Asian-associated ancestry cluster than the roughly 620-donor mean.

This receptor chain uses TRBV7-3 and TRBJ2-7; D gene: possibly TRBD2, on 5 matching bases. The sequenced sample was PBMCs. The clonotype originates from a man aged 35 to 55 in good health and CMV-seronegative. At the DNA level, the sequence is TGTGCCAGCAGCTTAGGGCCCGCTCCGGGGTACGAGCAGTACTTC. Its protein reads: CASSLGPAPGYEQYF.